This T cell receptor (beta chain) was profiled in a study of blood T cell repertoires in COVID-19. The table came from immunoSEQ multiplex PCR; TCRdb's copy has only in-frame clones and leaves some out. The sample lists about 180,000 clones; around 86% were seen once. Cohort allocation depended upon clinical history that participants reported. Recovery among Cohort 3 donors was established by two negative PCRs, clearance, or symptom resolution. The CDR3 is made up of 12 amino acids. Germline V lookup: CDR1 SEHNR, CDR2 FQNEAQ (reference sequence). Trimming stripped 10 bases from V and 4 bases from J, with 11 bases between.

The sample was PBMCs or T cells enriched from blood (not recorded which). V gene TRBV7-9 combines with J gene TRBJ1-3; D ambiguous. The TCR originated in a woman under 40 who had recovered from COVID-19. In DNA, the CDR3 is TGTGCCACCAACAATCTGGGAAACACCATATATTTT. As protein: CATNNLGNTIYF.